This T cell receptor beta chain was sequenced during a study of cytomegalovirus exposure and HLA in healthy donors. Details on this clone: Its target is not known. An end of the junction differs from the germline gene, which may be a read error.

The PCR employed 60 Vbeta primers together with 13 Jbeta primers. Generated by immunoSEQ multiplex PCR, the TCRdb table keeps only in-frame clones and is missing some. The sample includes about 200,000 clones, more than 75% of them seen just once. Whole-study results and caveats: Reports state that TCR beta sequences accurately predicted most subjects' HLA-A and HLA-B alleles. A later analysis appeared to link common viral pathogens to several of the most significant clusters.

The CDR3 covers 14 residues. CDR1 and CDR2 (germline): SGHVS, FQNEAQ. The chain uses TRBV7-8 and TRBJ2-6; D might be TRBD1 (6 bases). The sequenced sample consisted of PBMCs. The TCR was taken from a woman aged 45-59 years in good health and CMV-seropositive. CDR3 in DNA: TGTGCCAGCAGCCCTCCGTTGGGGGCCAACGGCCTGACTTTC. Translating it yields CASSPPLGANGLTF.